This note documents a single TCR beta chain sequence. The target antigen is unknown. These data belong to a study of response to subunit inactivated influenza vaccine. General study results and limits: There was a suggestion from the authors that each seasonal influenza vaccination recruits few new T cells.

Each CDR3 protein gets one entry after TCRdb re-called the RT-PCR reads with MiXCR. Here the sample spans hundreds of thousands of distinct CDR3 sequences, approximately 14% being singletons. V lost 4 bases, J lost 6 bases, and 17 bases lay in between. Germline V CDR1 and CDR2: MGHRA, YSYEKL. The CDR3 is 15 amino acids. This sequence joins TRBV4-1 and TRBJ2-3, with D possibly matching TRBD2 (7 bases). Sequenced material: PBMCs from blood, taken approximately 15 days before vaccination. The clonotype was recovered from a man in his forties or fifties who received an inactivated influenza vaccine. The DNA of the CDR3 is TGCGCCAGCAGCCGCCCGGGGGCGGGGGCTGATACGCAGTATTTT. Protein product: CASSRPGAGADTQYF.